This T cell receptor (beta chain) was found in a study of T cell responses to AZD1222 COVID-19 vaccine. Study context: Whether given at about 4 or about 12 weeks, second doses were pooled.

V lost 0 bases and J 6 bases, leaving 5 bases between the germline ends. Germline CDR1 reads SGHNT; CDR2 reads YENEEA. The CDR3 contains 12 residues. On this clone: Its antigen is currently unknown.

Study-level points and caveats: Vaccine-associated CD4 TCRs spanned spike, dominant at 160-218 and 743-854. It should be noted that donors were predominantly white British and more often female, and clonal diversity was possibly underestimated. Epitopes outside B.1.351 and B.1.1.7 mutated regions reportedly drew nearly half of spike TCRs.

TCRdb keeps only in-frame clones here, not all; method: immunoSEQ multiplex PCR. The sample carries about 150,000 clones, about 88% recorded once. The chain couples TRBV11-3 to TRBJ1-1; D not certain. Sequenced here: peripheral blood, sampled on day 0 of AZD1222 vaccination. The receptor's source is an adult in good health. The CDR3 coding sequence is TGTGCCAGCAGCTTAGACCGGGCTGAAGCTTTCTTT. It translates to CASSLDRAEAFF. Based on the CDR3 plus reference TRBV11-3 and TRBJ1-1, the full variable domain is EAGVVQSPRYKIIEKKQPVAFWCNPISGHNTLYWYLQNLGQGPELLIRYENEEAVDDSQLPKDRFSAERLKGVDSTLKIQPAELGDSAVYLCASSLDRAEAFFGQGTRLTVV.